Listed below are T cell receptor beta chains from one sample, sequenced in a study of OX40 agonist ivuxolimab in advanced cancers. TCRdb's table, derived via immunoSEQ multiplex PCR, lists solely in-frame clones and lacks some. The sample has 80,000 to 100,000 clones; about 91% are singletons. Sample: CD4+ or CD8+ T cells sorted from blood, taken in a trial of the OX40 agonist ivuxolimab. All receptors derive from an adult with an advanced solid tumor such as melanoma, head and neck, liver or kidney cancer. CDR3s include the opening cysteine and the closing phenylalanine or tryptophan. The D gene is left open where the match is weak. Clone size is not always given. Where it is, it says once, few, many or a class for expanded clones.

TRBV6-1	TRBJ2-3	TRBD2	NA	CASSASGLTDTQYF	TGTGCCAGCAGTGCTAGCGGCCTCACAGATACGCAGTATTTT
TRBV5-1	TRBJ1-6	TRBD1	once	CASSPGQANSPLHF	TGCGCCAGCAGCCCGGGACAGGCTAATTCACCCCTCCACTTT
TRBV19	TRBJ2-5	TRBD2	once	CASSMGLAGQETQYF	TGTGCCAGTAGTATGGGACTAGCGGGGCAAGAGACCCAGTACTTC
TRBV10-3	TRBJ2-2	TRBD2	NA	CAISGLAGGPLGELFF	TGTGCCATCAGTGGTCTAGCGGGAGGGCCTCTCGGGGAGCTGTTTTTT
TRBV7-2	TRBJ2-3	NA	NA	CASSLELSTDTQYF	TGTGCCAGCAGCTTAGAGCTTAGCACAGATACGCAGTATTTT
TRBV19	TRBJ1-1	NA	few	CASSIVATEAFF	TGTGCCAGTAGTATAGTGGCAACTGAAGCTTTCTTT
TRBV7-8	TRBJ2-3	TRBD2	NA	CASSLELAGAVSTDTQYF	TGTGCCAGCAGCTTAGAACTAGCGGGAGCGGTTAGCACAGATACGCAGTATTTT
TRBV5-1	TRBJ1-2	NA	NA	CASSLALGQSASGGYTF	TGCGCCAGCAGCTTGGCGTTGGGGCAGTCCGCTTCGGGTGGCTACACCTTC
TRBV7-8	TRBJ2-7	TRBD2	NA	CASSLERTSGGLEQYF	TGTGCCAGCAGCTTAGAGAGGACTAGCGGGGGCCTCGAGCAGTACTTC
TRBV19	TRBJ2-7	TRBD1	NA	CASSGSTGAYEQYF	TGTGCCAGTAGCGGTTCGACAGGGGCCTACGAGCAGTACTTC
TRBV5-1	TRBJ2-1	TRBD2	NA	CASSAGLLAGGNEQFF	TGCGCCAGCAGCGCGGGCTTACTAGCGGGGGGCAATGAGCAGTTCTTC
TRBV6-5	TRBJ1-3	TRBD1	NA	CASSSTGAGNTIYF	TGTGCCAGCAGTAGCACAGGGGCTGGAAACACCATATATTTT
TRBV5-1	TRBJ2-1	TRBD2	once	CASSLGPRREGGPHNEQFF	TGCGCCAGCAGCTTGGGGCCCCGAAGGGAGGGAGGGCCGCACAATGAGCAGTTCTTC
TRBV19	TRBJ2-3	NA	NA	CASSMQGGGTDTQYF	TGTGCCAGTAGTATGCAGGGTGGGGGCACAGATACGCAGTATTTT
TRBV30	TRBJ2-7	NA	NA	CAWVGSGLLSEQYF	TGTGCCTGGGTCGGATCTGGTTTGTTGAGCGAGCAGTACTTC
TRBV18	TRBJ1-2	NA	NA	CASSLGREVYGYTF	TGTGCCAGCTCACTTGGCAGGGAGGTCTATGGCTACACCTTC
TRBV11-2	TRBJ1-1	NA	NA	CASSVNRVVGAFF	TGTGCCAGCAGCGTCAACAGGGTTGTGGGGGCTTTCTTT
TRBV19	TRBJ2-5	NA	NA	CASSMQYQETQYF	TGTGCCAGTAGTATGCAGTACCAAGAGACCCAGTACTTC
TRBV5-4	TRBJ1-6	TRBD1	NA	CASSLRQGVSPLHF	TGTGCCAGCAGTCTCCGACAGGGGGTTTCACCCCTCCACTTT
TRBV7-3	TRBJ1-1	NA	NA	CASSPVAGRMNTEAFF	TGTGCCAGCAGCCCCGTGGCAGGGCGCATGAACACTGAAGCTTTCTTT
TRBV18	TRBJ1-1	NA	NA	CASSPSTWNTEAFF	TGTGCCAGCTCACCGTCGACTTGGAACACTGAAGCTTTCTTT
TRBV2	TRBJ2-2	NA	few	CASSVGFNTGELFF	TGTGCCAGCAGTGTCGGCTTTAACACCGGGGAGCTGTTTTTT
TRBV7-9	TRBJ2-1	NA	NA	CASSSEKNEQFF	TGTGCCAGCAGCTCCGAAAAAAATGAGCAGTTCTTC
TRBV27	TRBJ2-5	TRBD1	NA	CASRSDRDRQETQYF	TGTGCCAGCAGATCCGACCGGGACAGACAAGAGACCCAGTACTTC
TRBV6-6	TRBJ1-2	TRBD1	NA	CASSLGQAYGYTF	TGTGCCAGCAGCTTAGGACAGGCCTATGGCTACACCTTC
TRBV10-3	TRBJ2-1	NA	once	CAISEGQLNEQFF	TGTGCCATCAGTGAGGGTCAGCTGAATGAGCAGTTCTTC
TRBV14	TRBJ2-2	NA	NA	CASSQVTGELFF	TGTGCCAGCAGCCAAGTCACCGGGGAGCTGTTTTTT
TRBV27	TRBJ2-5	NA	NA	CASSPRGTETQYF	TGTGCCAGCAGCCCCCGGGGGACGGAGACCCAGTACTTC
TRBV30	TRBJ1-4	TRBD1	NA	CAGQGTNEKLFF	TGTGCCGGACAGGGGACTAATGAAAAACTGTTTTTT
TRBV7-8	TRBJ2-2	NA	NA	CASSYGGASLGTGELFF	TGTGCCAGCAGCTACGGGGGAGCTAGTCTCGGCACCGGGGAGCTGTTTTTT
TRBV6-1	TRBJ2-1	TRBD2	NA	CASSEGAGAGNEQFF	TGTGCCAGCAGTGAAGGGGCGGGAGCCGGCAATGAGCAGTTCTTC
TRBV6-5	TRBJ2-2	TRBD1	NA	CASSYFGTGGTGELFF	TGTGCCAGCAGTTACTTCGGGACAGGGGGGACCGGGGAGCTGTTTTTT